Listed below are T cell receptor beta chains from one sample, sequenced in a study of vaccination effects on CD4 cells after COVID-19. Their recognized antigens are unknown. Data came from immunoSEQ multiplex PCR; TCRdb stores just in-frame clones and leaves some out. The data show 20,000 to 30,000 clones, 65% to 75% seen once. The sequences come from CD4+ T cells from PBMCs cultured with SARS-CoV-2 spike peptides, collected before COVID-19 vaccination. The receptors come from a human donor who had a prior SARS-CoV-2 infection. Both conserved end residues are part of each CDR3. D genes are given only for firm matches. A clone size is listed for some rows: how often the clone was seen (once, few, many), or a class if it is expanded.

CDR3nt: TGTGCCAGCAGCTTAGCAGGGGTTGGGGCCAACGTCCTGACTTTC
CDR3aa: CASSLAGVGANVLTF
d_gene: NA
j_gene: TRBJ2-6
abundance: NA
v_gene: TRBV11-1

CDR3nt: TGTGCCACCAGCAGGGAACCCGACTATGGCTACACCTTC
CDR3aa: CATSREPDYGYTF
d_gene: NA
j_gene: TRBJ1-2
abundance: NA
v_gene: TRBV15

CDR3nt: TGTGCCAGCTCACCGCGAAGGGGAAACACCATATATTTT
CDR3aa: CASSPRRGNTIYF
d_gene: NA
j_gene: TRBJ1-3
abundance: NA
v_gene: TRBV18

CDR3nt: TGTGCCAGCATTGACGACAGGCACTCCTACAATGAGCAGTTCTTC
CDR3aa: CASIDDRHSYNEQFF
d_gene: NA
j_gene: TRBJ2-1
abundance: NA
v_gene: TRBV2

CDR3nt: TGTGCCACCAGTGATCCCTTCACCGGGGAGCTGTTTTTT
CDR3aa: CATSDPFTGELFF
d_gene: NA
j_gene: TRBJ2-2
abundance: few
v_gene: TRBV24-1

CDR3nt: TGTGCCAGCAGTTTCCCGGAATCTGGAAACACCATATATTTT
CDR3aa: CASSFPESGNTIYF
d_gene: NA
j_gene: TRBJ1-3
abundance: few
v_gene: TRBV6-1

CDR3nt: TGTGCCAGCAGTTGGGGGCCCTACGAGCAGTACTTC
CDR3aa: CASSWGPYEQYF
d_gene: NA
j_gene: TRBJ2-7
abundance: NA
v_gene: TRBV12-3/TRBV12-4

CDR3nt: TGCGCCAGCAGCTTGGTAGGGGGGTCAGATACGCAGTATTTT
CDR3aa: CASSLVGGSDTQYF
d_gene: NA
j_gene: TRBJ2-3
abundance: NA
v_gene: TRBV5-1

CDR3nt: TGTGCCAGCAGTTTAAGTCGGGGGTACGAGCAGTACTTC
CDR3aa: CASSLSRGYEQYF
d_gene: NA
j_gene: TRBJ2-7
abundance: NA
v_gene: TRBV27

CDR3nt: TGCGCCAGCGATCTAAACTCAGGGGGCGGGTACGAGCAGTACTTC
CDR3aa: CASDLNSGGGYEQYF
d_gene: TRBD1
j_gene: TRBJ2-7
abundance: few
v_gene: TRBV23-1

CDR3nt: TGTGCCATCCGGGCAGGGGTCCTCTCCGGCTACACCTTC
CDR3aa: CAIRAGVLSGYTF
d_gene: NA
j_gene: TRBJ1-2
abundance: NA
v_gene: TRBV10-3

CDR3nt: TGTGCCAGCAGTCTCACAGGGGGCCCAAATGAAAAACTGTTTTTT
CDR3aa: CASSLTGGPNEKLFF
d_gene: TRBD1
j_gene: TRBJ1-4
abundance: NA
v_gene: TRBV6-5

CDR3nt: TGTGCCAGCAGAGATGAGTTCGGGCCGGGGGCCTCCACAGATACGCAGTATTTT
CDR3aa: CASRDEFGPGASTDTQYF
d_gene: NA
j_gene: TRBJ2-3
abundance: NA
v_gene: TRBV7-2

CDR3nt: TGTGCCAGCACCCCCGGGGGTATACGACGAAGCGAGACCCAGTACTTC
CDR3aa: CASTPGGIRRSETQYF
d_gene: NA
j_gene: TRBJ2-5
abundance: once
v_gene: TRBV6-6

CDR3nt: TGTGCCAGCACCGACTTGGGGCAGACAGATACGCAGTATTTT
CDR3aa: CASTDLGQTDTQYF
d_gene: NA
j_gene: TRBJ2-3
abundance: NA
v_gene: TRBV6-6

CDR3nt: TGTGCCAGCAGCGTAGACGTCAGGTCTTACGAGCAGTACTTC
CDR3aa: CASSVDVRSYEQYF
d_gene: NA
j_gene: TRBJ2-7
abundance: NA
v_gene: TRBV9

CDR3nt: TGTGCCAGCAGCTTTACAGGGGGCAGCTACACCTTC
CDR3aa: CASSFTGGSYTF
d_gene: TRBD1
j_gene: TRBJ1-2
abundance: once
v_gene: TRBV5-6

CDR3nt: TGTGCCAGCAGCGCAGGACTAGCGGGAGTATACAATGAGCAGTTCTTC
CDR3aa: CASSAGLAGVYNEQFF
d_gene: TRBD2
j_gene: TRBJ2-1
abundance: once
v_gene: TRBV5-4

CDR3nt: TGCGCCAGCAGCATCGGGACTAGCGGGGGCCCTGGGGAGACCCAGTACTTC
CDR3aa: CASSIGTSGGPGETQYF
d_gene: TRBD2
j_gene: TRBJ2-5
abundance: NA
v_gene: TRBV5-1

CDR3nt: TGCGCCAGCAGCTTTCTGGGACAGGGGAACACCGGGGAGCTGTTTTTT
CDR3aa: CASSFLGQGNTGELFF
d_gene: TRBD1
j_gene: TRBJ2-2
abundance: NA
v_gene: TRBV5-1

CDR3nt: TGTGCCAGCAGCTTATCAGGGACCACCGGGGAGCTGTTTTTT
CDR3aa: CASSLSGTTGELFF
d_gene: NA
j_gene: TRBJ2-2
abundance: few
v_gene: TRBV7-9

CDR3nt: TGTGCCAGCAGCTCGTACGAGACCCAGTACTTC
CDR3aa: CASSSYETQYF
d_gene: NA
j_gene: TRBJ2-5
abundance: NA
v_gene: TRBV7-2

CDR3nt: TGTGCCAGCAGCTTAGGTTCAGTGATGAACACTGAAGCTTTCTTT
CDR3aa: CASSLGSVMNTEAFF
d_gene: NA
j_gene: TRBJ1-1
abundance: NA
v_gene: TRBV7-2

CDR3nt: TGTGCCAGCAGCCAAGATACCGTGAGCTCCTACAATGAGCAGTTCTTC
CDR3aa: CASSQDTVSSYNEQFF
d_gene: NA
j_gene: TRBJ2-1
abundance: few
v_gene: TRBV3-1/TRBV3-2

CDR3nt: TGTGCCAGCAGAGCTATTACAGGGATAGCCTACGAGCAGTACTTC
CDR3aa: CASRAITGIAYEQYF
d_gene: NA
j_gene: TRBJ2-7
abundance: NA
v_gene: TRBV2

CDR3nt: TGTGCCAGCAGCGCCGCTCCATCAGGGTCCTCAGGAAACACCATATATTTT
CDR3aa: CASSAAPSGSSGNTIYF
d_gene: NA
j_gene: TRBJ1-3
abundance: NA
v_gene: TRBV9

CDR3nt: TGTGCCAGCAGTGAACTAGCGGGCGCACAAGAGACCCAGTACTTC
CDR3aa: CASSELAGAQETQYF
d_gene: TRBD2
j_gene: TRBJ2-5
abundance: NA
v_gene: TRBV6-1

CDR3nt: TGTGCCAGCAGCCGTACCAGACAGGAAGATACGCAGTATTTT
CDR3aa: CASSRTRQEDTQYF
d_gene: NA
j_gene: TRBJ2-3
abundance: NA
v_gene: TRBV7-9

CDR3nt: TGTGCCAGCAGCTTAGAGTCGACAGGGGGACAAGGTGAGCAGTTCTTC
CDR3aa: CASSLESTGGQGEQFF
d_gene: TRBD1
j_gene: TRBJ2-1
abundance: NA
v_gene: TRBV11-3

CDR3nt: TGTGCCAGCGGGGGACAGCCTAATTCACCCCTCCACTTT
CDR3aa: CASGGQPNSPLHF
d_gene: TRBD1
j_gene: TRBJ1-6
abundance: NA
v_gene: TRBV2

CDR3nt: TGTGCCATCAGTGAGTACGCGGGAGTAGAAAATGAGCAGTTCTTC
CDR3aa: CAISEYAGVENEQFF
d_gene: TRBD2
j_gene: TRBJ2-1
abundance: NA
v_gene: TRBV10-3

CDR3nt: TGTGCCAGCAGCCATGAAACACAGATGGGAAGCACAGATACGCAGTATTTT
CDR3aa: CASSHETQMGSTDTQYF
d_gene: NA
j_gene: TRBJ2-3
abundance: NA
v_gene: TRBV4-2

CDR3nt: TGTGCCAGCAGTGATTTCGGTGACAGGGGCTACACCTTC
CDR3aa: CASSDFGDRGYTF
d_gene: NA
j_gene: TRBJ1-2
abundance: NA
v_gene: TRBV6-1

CDR3nt: TGTGCCAGCAGCGTAGCGGTGACGACGGATGAAGCTTTCTTT
CDR3aa: CASSVAVTTDEAFF
d_gene: NA
j_gene: TRBJ1-1
abundance: NA
v_gene: TRBV9

CDR3nt: TGTGCCAGCAGCTTATTCGGGACTAGCTTATATGAGCAGTTCTTC
CDR3aa: CASSLFGTSLYEQFF
d_gene: TRBD2
j_gene: TRBJ2-1
abundance: NA
v_gene: TRBV7-9

CDR3nt: TGCGCCAGCAGCCACGGGACAGACCAAGAGACCCAGTACTTC
CDR3aa: CASSHGTDQETQYF
d_gene: TRBD1
j_gene: TRBJ2-5
abundance: NA
v_gene: TRBV5-1

CDR3nt: TGCAGTGCTAGTAGACTTGACGCGGGGGAGCAGTACTTC
CDR3aa: CSASRLDAGEQYF
d_gene: NA
j_gene: TRBJ2-7
abundance: NA
v_gene: TRBV20-1

CDR3nt: TGTGCCAGCAGCCGGAATAGAGCTAACTATGGCTACACCTTC
CDR3aa: CASSRNRANYGYTF
d_gene: NA
j_gene: TRBJ1-2
abundance: few
v_gene: TRBV4-2

CDR3nt: TGTGCCAGCAGTCAAATGACTAGCGGGAGTTTTGGGGATACGCAGTATTTT
CDR3aa: CASSQMTSGSFGDTQYF
d_gene: TRBD2
j_gene: TRBJ2-3
abundance: few
v_gene: TRBV28

CDR3nt: TGCGCCAGCAGCTTGGAATTTAGGGGACAGGGCGATTCACCCCTCCACTTT
CDR3aa: CASSLEFRGQGDSPLHF
d_gene: TRBD1
j_gene: TRBJ1-6
abundance: few
v_gene: TRBV5-1

CDR3nt: TGTGCCAGCAGCGTTGTCATGGACGGAGAAGCTTTCTTT
CDR3aa: CASSVVMDGEAFF
d_gene: NA
j_gene: TRBJ1-1
abundance: NA
v_gene: TRBV2

CDR3nt: TGCGCCAGCAGCTTTGCGGGACAGGGGTACGAGCAGTACTTC
CDR3aa: CASSFAGQGYEQYF
d_gene: TRBD1
j_gene: TRBJ2-7
abundance: NA
v_gene: TRBV5-1

CDR3nt: TGCGCCAGCAGCGAAATAGAGGCGGGGGCCTACTTAGGAGTTTCCAGGACAGATACGCAGTATTTT
CDR3aa: CASSEIEAGAYLGVSRTDTQYF
d_gene: NA
j_gene: TRBJ2-3
abundance: NA
v_gene: TRBV5-1

CDR3nt: TGTGCCAGCAGCCAAGTCCAGGGAGGCACAGATACGCAGTATTTT
CDR3aa: CASSQVQGGTDTQYF
d_gene: NA
j_gene: TRBJ2-3
abundance: NA
v_gene: TRBV14